This is a list of T cell receptor beta chains from one sample in a study of technical replicates of blood from a few donors. The table came from immunoSEQ multiplex PCR; TCRdb's copy has only in-frame clones and leaves some out. The top ten hold 0.2% to 0.25% of the sample, which has around 70,000 clones, around 97% seen once. The sequenced sample was T cells isolated from PBMCs. Receptors were obtained from a human donor in good health. Both conserved end residues are part of each CDR3. Fields, in order: V gene, J gene, D gene, CDR3 protein. The D gene is left open where the match is weak.

v_call: TRBV6-5; j_call: TRBJ2-2; d_call: -; cdr3_aa: CASSYRTAGTGELFF
v_call: TRBV4-1; j_call: TRBJ1-1; d_call: -; cdr3_aa: CASSQEMVSGYTEAFF
v_call: TRBV12-5; j_call: TRBJ2-1; d_call: TRBD1; cdr3_aa: CASGAHRGRAGYEQFF
v_call: TRBV5-5; j_call: TRBJ2-7; d_call: -; cdr3_aa: CASSLRGPLSDEQYF
v_call: TRBV9; j_call: TRBJ2-7; d_call: -; cdr3_aa: CASSAGSEVQYF
v_call: TRBV10-1; j_call: TRBJ1-2; d_call: -; cdr3_aa: CASSERTGLNYGYTF
v_call: TRBV5-1; j_call: TRBJ2-5; d_call: TRBD1; cdr3_aa: CASSLGTGKNQETQYF
v_call: TRBV1; j_call: TRBJ2-7; d_call: -; cdr3_aa: CTSSCYGAPGF
v_call: TRBV30; j_call: TRBJ1-5; d_call: TRBD1; cdr3_aa: CAWTGGGFGNQPQHF
v_call: TRBV4-1; j_call: TRBJ2-1; d_call: TRBD1; cdr3_aa: CASSPPDPRGGQGANEQFF
v_call: TRBV5-1; j_call: TRBJ1-4; d_call: -; cdr3_aa: CASRPGDIGEKLFF
v_call: TRBV7-3; j_call: TRBJ2-2; d_call: TRBD2; cdr3_aa: CASSAYGLAGGTGELFF
v_call: TRBV5-1; j_call: TRBJ1-6; d_call: TRBD1; cdr3_aa: CASSFTPVQGNFNSPLHF
v_call: TRBV11-2; j_call: TRBJ1-2; d_call: TRBD1; cdr3_aa: CASSPKQGFYGYTF
v_call: TRBV6-1; j_call: TRBJ2-7; d_call: -; cdr3_aa: CASSEITGGAYYEQYF
v_call: TRBV19; j_call: TRBJ1-5; d_call: -; cdr3_aa: CASIIRRGSNQPQHF
v_call: TRBV28; j_call: TRBJ2-4; d_call: TRBD1; cdr3_aa: CASSYSRGQRLLAKNIQYF
v_call: TRBV5-1; j_call: TRBJ2-1; d_call: TRBD2; cdr3_aa: CASSFLSGQTGTSGTPNEQFF
v_call: TRBV5-1; j_call: TRBJ2-3; d_call: TRBD1; cdr3_aa: CASSRGTGTHTDTQYF
v_call: TRBV7-8; j_call: TRBJ1-6; d_call: -; cdr3_aa: CATLIGGSSYNSPLHF
v_call: TRBV10-1; j_call: TRBJ2-7; d_call: TRBD1; cdr3_aa: CASSESGTGRREQYF
v_call: TRBV27; j_call: TRBJ1-2; d_call: -; cdr3_aa: CASSFGTDYGYTF
v_call: TRBV11-3; j_call: TRBJ1-2; d_call: TRBD1; cdr3_aa: CASRGDRDYGYTF
v_call: TRBV5-4; j_call: TRBJ1-1; d_call: -; cdr3_aa: CASSLTGRTEAFF
v_call: TRBV9; j_call: TRBJ2-1; d_call: TRBD2; cdr3_aa: CASSVFRLANRNEQFF
v_call: TRBV11-3; j_call: TRBJ2-7; d_call: TRBD1; cdr3_aa: CASSLAGQGPWAREQYF
v_call: TRBV7-9; j_call: TRBJ2-7; d_call: -; cdr3_aa: CASSSDGLSQQYF
v_call: TRBV6-5; j_call: TRBJ2-3; d_call: -; cdr3_aa: CASSYGGTGDTQYF
v_call: TRBV28; j_call: TRBJ2-7; d_call: -; cdr3_aa: CASSSLDSSYEQYF
v_call: TRBV6-1; j_call: TRBJ1-1; d_call: -; cdr3_aa: CASTYWTSGTEAFF
v_call: TRBV5-4; j_call: TRBJ2-7; d_call: -; cdr3_aa: CASSWGGGYEQYF
v_call: TRBV5-1; j_call: TRBJ1-3; d_call: -; cdr3_aa: CASSLVAFIPGNTIYF
v_call: TRBV28; j_call: TRBJ2-7; d_call: TRBD1; cdr3_aa: CASSLGTVYEQYF
v_call: TRBV14; j_call: TRBJ1-1; d_call: -; cdr3_aa: CASSQVSLGGLAEAFF
v_call: TRBV4-2; j_call: TRBJ2-7; d_call: TRBD2; cdr3_aa: CASSQRTSGYEQYF
v_call: TRBV25-1; j_call: TRBJ1-2; d_call: TRBD1; cdr3_aa: CASRDDQATGRHGYTF
v_call: TRBV6-5; j_call: TRBJ1-3; d_call: -; cdr3_aa: CASSYSQQGSGNTIYF
v_call: TRBV7-8; j_call: TRBJ2-2; d_call: TRBD1; cdr3_aa: CASSSTGTANTGELFF
v_call: TRBV6-1; j_call: TRBJ1-4; d_call: TRBD1; cdr3_aa: CASSEWAGGEKLFF
v_call: TRBV19; j_call: TRBJ2-3; d_call: -; cdr3_aa: CASSASSSTDTQYF